This is a list of T cell receptor beta chains from one sample in a study of metastatic and nonmetastatic thyroid tumors. TCRdb re-called clones via MiXCR from the PCR reads. The sample lists 20,000 to 25,000 clones, 11% occurring once. Sample: blood. The receptors come from a female donor with papillary thyroid cancer or a benign thyroid nodule (not recorded which). Some clones in this sample may be carry-over from other donors' samples. Both conserved end residues are part of each CDR3. The order of the fields is J gene, CDR3 length, V gene, CDR3 protein.

>TRBJ2-7|11|TRBV7-2
CDRSLINEQYF
>TRBJ2-3|10|TRBV12-3/TRBV12-4
CASAGGTQYF
>TRBJ1-5|13|TRBV9
CASSENSNQPQHF
>TRBJ2-5|13|TRBV9
CASSPMTKETQYF
>TRBJ1-2|12|TRBV6-4
CASSDPPYGYTF
>TRBJ2-7|20|TRBV28
CASSLRMGRQENYNAYEQYF
>TRBJ2-6|18|TRBV20-1
CSASQSGSSSSGANVLTF
>TRBJ1-2|14|TRBV12-3/TRBV12-4
CASSPDTTNYGYTF
>TRBJ1-6|13|TRBV28
CASREQGPSPLHF
>TRBJ2-3|12|TRBV6-1
CASGVGTDTQYF
>TRBJ2-1|16|TRBV5-1
CASSPEGGRPSYEQFF
>TRBJ2-1|18|TRBV6-2/TRBV6-3
CASRTSGGRSGSYNEQFF
>TRBJ2-3|16|TRBV27
CASSSREGGITDTQYF
>TRBJ2-1|17|TRBV4-3
CASSQGLPGGSYNEQFF
>TRBJ2-7|13|TRBV6-2/TRBV6-3
CASTEAEPYEQYF
>TRBJ1-1|14|TRBV20-1
CSAREWTVNTEAFF
>TRBJ2-3|15|TRBV5-1
CASSSRTGLPDTQYF
>TRBJ2-3|16|TRBV14
CASSQDVGQRGDTQYF
>TRBJ2-7|14|TRBV30
CAWSSGRRYYEQYF
>TRBJ2-1|14|TRBV10-1
CATNSGGRDNEQFF
>TRBJ1-2|16|TRBV30
CAWRPTGTQLPYGYTF
>TRBJ2-1|15|TRBV18
CASSPLGNSGNEQFF
>TRBJ2-7|12|TRBV12-3/TRBV12-4
CASSSASGEQYF
>TRBJ2-3|16|TRBV5-4
CASSLAGKSSTDTQYF
>TRBJ2-3|15|TRBV6-1
CASSHTSGRADTQYF
>TRBJ2-2|13|TRBV20-1
CSARAGNTGELFF
>TRBJ2-1|13|TRBV6-2/TRBV6-3
CASSQRSYNEQFF
>TRBJ2-5|17|TRBV10-3
CAISLTLQGQGQETQYF